This T cell receptor (beta chain) was obtained from a study of a mutant IDH1 vaccine in newly diagnosed glioma. Study overall: Either 4-6 weeks after radiotherapy alone or alongside temozolomide, vaccination was begun. Most patients had received both radiotherapy and temozolomide, the prior options being radiotherapy, temozolomide, or both. Scheduled at week 35, visit V12 preceded visit V13, held at week 47.

This CDR3 comprises 14 residues. Germline V CDR1 and CDR2: WSHSY, SAAADI. Losses at the gene ends were 8 bases for V and 1 base for J; bases not matched to a gene: 4. This table comes from immunoSEQ multiplex PCR, and its TCRdb copy is limited to in-frame clones, with some not included. This table has approximately 47,000 clones, 85% to 90% appearing once. With regard to this clone: Its antigen is not known.

As to time point: week 35, safety follow-up. Topical imiquimod accompanied each vaccine dose, which consisted of 300 ug of mutant IDH1 20-mer peptide. The study enrolled donors with new WHO grade 3 or 4 IDH1-mutant, ATRX-lost astrocytomas. The sequencing here drew on PBMCs, taken from a glioma patient whose treatment included an IDH1 peptide vaccine. The receptor was isolated from a woman in her forties with glioma. V usage is TRBV10-2 and J usage is TRBJ2-2; 7 bases agree with TRBD1. CDR3 DNA sequence: TGCGCCAGCGAAAGGGGGCAGAACACCGGGGAGCTGTTTTTT. It encodes CASERGQNTGELFF.